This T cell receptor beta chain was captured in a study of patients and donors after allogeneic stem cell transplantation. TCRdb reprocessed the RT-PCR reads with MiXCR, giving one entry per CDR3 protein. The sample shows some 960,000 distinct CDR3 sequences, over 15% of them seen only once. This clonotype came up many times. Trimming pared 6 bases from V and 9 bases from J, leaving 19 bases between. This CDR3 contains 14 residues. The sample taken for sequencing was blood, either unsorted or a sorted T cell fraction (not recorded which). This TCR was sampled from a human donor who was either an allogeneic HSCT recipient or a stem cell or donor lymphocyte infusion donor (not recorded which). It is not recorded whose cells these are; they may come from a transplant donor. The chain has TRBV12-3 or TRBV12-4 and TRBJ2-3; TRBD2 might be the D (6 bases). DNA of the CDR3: TGTGCCAGCAGGCCGAGGCTAGGGGACTCGACGCAGTATTTT. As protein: CASRPRLGDSTQYF.